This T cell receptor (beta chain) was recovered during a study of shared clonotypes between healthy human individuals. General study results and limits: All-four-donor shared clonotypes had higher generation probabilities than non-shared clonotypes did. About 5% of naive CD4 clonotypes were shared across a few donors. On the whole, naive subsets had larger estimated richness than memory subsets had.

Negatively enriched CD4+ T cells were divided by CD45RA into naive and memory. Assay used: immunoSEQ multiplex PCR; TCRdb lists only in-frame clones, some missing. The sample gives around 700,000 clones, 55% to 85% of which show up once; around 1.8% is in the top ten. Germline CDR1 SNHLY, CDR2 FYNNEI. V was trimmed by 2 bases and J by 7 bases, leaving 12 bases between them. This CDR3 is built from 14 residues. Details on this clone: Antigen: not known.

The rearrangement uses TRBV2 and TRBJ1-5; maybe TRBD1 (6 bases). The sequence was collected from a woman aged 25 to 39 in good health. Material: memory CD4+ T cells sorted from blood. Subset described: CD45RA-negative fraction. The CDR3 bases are TGTGCCAGCAGTGAAAACGGGGGCGCACAGCCCCAGCATTTT. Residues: CASSENGGAQPQHF.